These 22 T cell receptor beta chains originate from one sample sequenced in a study of blood T cell repertoires in COVID-19. Produced via immunoSEQ multiplex PCR; TCRdb's table is partial and in-frame only. The repertoire includes about 280,000 clones, about 89% of them detected once, and about 4.6% sits in the top ten. The material sequenced was peripheral blood. All receptors come from a middle-aged man with acute or convalescent COVID-19.

The chain uses TRBV6-5 and TRBJ1-2; TRBD1 might be the D (6 bases). With 7 bases removed from V and 3 bases from J, the gap between germline ends came to 15 bases. The germline gives CDR1 MNHEY, CDR2 SVGAGI. The CDR3 has 14 amino acids. This CDR3 is CASTPGGRDYGYTF. In nucleotides, the CDR3 is TGTGCCAGCACCCCTGGGGGCCGGGACTATGGCTACACCTTC.

The V gene is TRBV10-3, the J gene TRBJ1-1, with D hard to call. Trimming took 3 bases from V and 10 from J, leaving 12 bases between them. The CDR3 is made up of 12 amino acids. The germline CDR1 and CDR2 sequences are ENHRY and SYGVKD. CDR3: CAISDPPKRAFF. CDR3 nucleotide sequence: TGTGCCATCAGTGACCCCCCGAAGCGAGCTTTCTTT.

The chain is built from TRBV2 and TRBJ2-7; 7 nucleotides align to TRBD1. Germline CDR1 and CDR2: SNHLY and FYNNEI. With 10 bases clipped from V and 4 bases from J, the junction kept 16 bases outside the gene matches. The CDR3 runs to 15 residues. CDR3 sequence (DNA): TGTGCCACCCCGCATAAAAAGGGGGCGGTTTACGAGCAGTACTTC. Its translation is CATPHKKGAVYEQYF.

This clone was counted only a few times. The J gene is TRBJ1-2, the V gene TRBV6-5; D ambiguous. This CDR3 spans 13 amino acids. Germline CDR1 and CDR2: MNHEY and SVGAGI. V lost 7 bases and J lost 5, with 14 bases in between. The CDR3 region is CASTRLAGYGYTF. The CDR3 region has the DNA TGTGCCAGCACCCGCCTCGCGGGGTATGGCTACACCTTC.

This clone was detected a few times. The chain joins TRBV6-1 to TRBJ1-2, with 7 bases that match TRBD1. J was trimmed by 8 bases and V by 3 bases; bases with no gene match: 15. Per the germline V gene, CDR1 is MNHNS and CDR2 is SASEGT. This CDR3 comprises 16 residues. Written as DNA, the CDR3 is TGTGCCAGCAGTGACGGAGGGGGCAGGGAGACTGCCGGCTACACCTTC. Protein sequence: CASSDGGGRETAGYTF.

This rearrangement joins TRBV19 to TRBJ1-1, with D tentatively TRBD1 (5 bases). The V gene lost 5 bases and the J gene lost 5 bases, with 15 bases spanning the gap. CDR1 and CDR2 from the germline V gene are LNHDA and SQIVND (reference sequence). CDR3 length: 14 residues. The CDR3 is CASSPRGFRTEAFF. CDR3 nucleotides: TGTGCCAGTAGTCCACGGGGGTTTCGGACTGAAGCTTTCTTT.

The chain recombines TRBV15 with TRBJ1-2; D is perhaps TRBD1 (6 bases). The CDR3 loop spans 15 amino acids. Trimming left V 2 bases short and J 2 bases short, with 12 bases between. Per germline, CDR1 LNHNV and CDR2 YYDKDF (reference sequence). DNA for the CDR3: TGTGCCACCAGCAGATACGGACAGAAGAACTATGGCTACACCTTC. Translation gives CATSRYGQKNYGYTF. The full variable domain, its missing parts supplied by reference TRBV15 and TRBJ1-2, is DAMVIQNPRYQVTQFGKPVTLSCSQTLNHNVMYWYQQKSSQAPKLLFHYYDKDFNNEADTPDNFQSRRPNTSFCFLDIRSPGLGDTAMYLCATSRYGQKNYGYTFGSGTRLTVV.

The chain uses TRBV23-1 and TRBJ2-7; maybe TRBD1 (6 bases). TRBV23-1 is annotated as an ORF whose role is uncertain. Trimming pared 6 bases from V and 5 bases from J, leaving 14 bases between. The CDR3 length is 13 residues. The CDR3 DNA is TGCGCCAGCAGCCAACAGGGAAGGGACGAGCAGTACTTC. Its translation: CASSQQGRDEQYF.

The chain uses TRBV2 and TRBJ2-1; 7 nucleotides align to TRBD2. V lost 2 bases, J lost 0 bases, and 1 base stayed unmatched. CDR3 length: 15 amino acids. CDR1 and CDR2 from the germline V gene are SNHLY and FYNNEI. The CDR3 region has the DNA TGTGCCAGCAGTGAATGGGGGGGCTCCTACAATGAGCAGTTCTTC. Protein product: CASSEWGGSYNEQFF.

The genes are TRBV2 and TRBJ2-3; D is unresolved. The V end was cut by 4 bases, the J end by 5 bases, with 10 bases between. CDR3 length: 13 residues. The germline V gene has CDR1 SNHLY and CDR2 FYNNEI. The CDR3 nucleotides read TGTGCCAGCAGTGTGAGGCCGGGAGATACGCAGTATTTT. As protein: CASSVRPGDTQYF.

This chain uses TRBV28 with TRBJ2-7; D remains unclear. Trimming removed 3 bases from V and 5 bases from J, with 17 bases in between. CDR3 length: 15 amino acids. CDR1 is MDHEN and CDR2 is SYDVKM in the germline V gene. CDR3 sequence reads: CASSFPGWSHNEQYF. CDR3 DNA sequence: TGTGCCAGCAGTTTTCCGGGTTGGTCACACAACGAGCAGTACTTC.

This clone was detected only once. The rearrangement links TRBV5-4 to TRBJ1-2, with 8 bases matching TRBD1. There are 13 residues in the CDR3. V trimming: 4 bases; J trimming: 6 bases; junction bases outside the gene matches: 5. The V gene's germline CDR1 is SGHNT and CDR2 YYREEE (reference sequence). The CDR3 sequence: CASSAVTGDGYTF. CDR3 nucleotide sequence: TGTGCCAGCAGCGCCGTGACAGGGGATGGCTACACCTTC. Full variable domain (missing parts from reference TRBV5-4 and TRBJ1-2): ETGVTQSPTHLIKTRGQQVTLRCSSQSGHNTVSWYQQALGQGPQFIFQYYREEENGRGNFPPRFSGLQFPNYSSELNVNALELDDSALYLCASSAVTGDGYTFGSGTRLTVV.

The chain carries TRBV11-2 and TRBJ1-2; D call uncertain. V was clipped by 2 bases and J by 0 bases, with 7 bases between them. The germline V gene encodes CDR1 SGHAT and CDR2 FQNNGV. The CDR3 length is 14 residues. CDR3 in amino acids: CASSLYPANYGYTF. CDR3 DNA sequence: TGTGCCAGCAGCTTATACCCGGCTAACTATGGCTACACCTTC.

As for this clone: The identical CDR3 is also encoded by other nucleotide sequences in the sample. V and J are TRBV10-3 and TRBJ2-1; 10 bases are shared with TRBD2. Losses at the gene ends were 2 bases for V and 5 bases for J; bases not matched to a gene: 0. CDR3 size: 14 residues. Germline V gene sequence: CDR1 ENHRY, CDR2 SYGVKD. The CDR3, as DNA: TGTGCCATCAGTGAGACTAGCGGGGACAATGAGCAGTTCTTC. It specifies CAISETSGDNEQFF.

CDR3 in amino acids: CASSLDRGGETQYF. The CDR3 DNA sequence: TGTGCCAGCAGCTTAGACAGGGGGGGAGAGACCCAGTACTTC. The genes are TRBV7-9 and TRBJ2-5, with D perhaps TRBD1 (8 bases). The CDR3 extends over 14 amino acids. CDR1 is SEHNR and CDR2 is FQNEAQ in the germline V gene (reference sequence). The V end lost 1 base, the J end lost 4 bases, and 10 bases lay between the germline ends.

The chain is built from TRBV5-8 and TRBJ1-2; 8 nucleotides align to TRBD1. The V and J ends lost 1 base and 4 bases, in that order; junction bases with no gene match: 12. Germline CDR1 reads SGHTS; CDR2 reads YDEGEE. There are 17 residues in the CDR3. In nucleotides, the CDR3 is TGTGCCAGCAGCTTGAGAGCGACAGGGGCACTTTCCTATGGCTACACCTTC. Translated, it gives CASSLRATGALSYGYTF.

V and J are TRBV12-3 or TRBV12-4 and TRBJ1-2; D unresolved. The CDR3 is 10 amino acids. Trimming stripped 10 bases from V and 6 bases from J, with 9 bases between. Here the CDR3 reads CATTGNGYTF. The CDR3 DNA reads as TGTGCCACCACGGGGAATGGCTACACCTTC.

This chain connects TRBV2 to TRBJ2-1; TRBD2 agrees at 9 bases. The CDR3 is made up of 17 amino acids. Germline V CDR1 and CDR2: SNHLY, FYNNEI. The ends lost 8 bases at V and 3 bases at J; junction bases unmatched: 14. CDR3 region: CASSIPGLASHYNEQFF. The CDR3, as DNA: TGTGCCAGCTCTATTCCGGGACTAGCAAGTCACTACAATGAGCAGTTCTTC.

The rearrangement joins TRBV6-5 to TRBJ1-2, with 9 bases identical to TRBD1. Per germline, CDR1 MNHEY and CDR2 SVGAGI. J gave up 8 bases and V 5 bases, and 9 bases lay outside the gene matches. The CDR3 has 14 amino acids. In DNA, the CDR3 is TGTGCCAGCAGTAGACCGGGACAGGGAGACGGCTACACCTTC. It is translated as CASSRPGQGDGYTF.

The chain's CDR3 is CASQQATTGELFF. The CDR3 DNA sequence: TGTGCCAGCCAGCAGGCTACCACCGGGGAGCTGTTTTTT. The gene calls are TRBV7-9 and TRBJ2-2; no firm D call. Trimming stripped 8 bases from V and 4 bases from J, with 11 bases between. The CDR3 is made up of 13 amino acids. Germline CDR1 SEHNR, CDR2 FQNEAQ (reference sequence).

The V call is TRBV15, the J call TRBJ2-7, with a possible D match to TRBD2 (7 bases). Looked up from germline, CDR1 is LNHNV and CDR2 is YYDKDF (reference sequence). The CDR3 length is 15 residues. Trimming pared 8 bases from V and 0 bases from J, leaving 17 bases between. The CDR3 spells CATGAGASSSYEQYF. In nucleotides, the CDR3 is TGTGCCACCGGGGCGGGGGCCTCGAGCTCCTACGAGCAGTACTTC.

This clone has a single count. The chain is built from TRBV6-4 and TRBJ2-1; 10 bases fit TRBD2. The J segment lost 7 bases and the V segment lost 4 bases, leaving 7 bases of the junction unmatched. The germline CDR1 and CDR2 sequences are MRHNA and SNTAGT. The CDR3 totals 15 residues. The DNA for the CDR3 is TGTGCCAGCAGTGTTCTAGCGGGGGCCTTTAATGAGCAGTTCTTC. Its translation is CASSVLAGAFNEQFF.